The 27 T cell receptor beta chains listed next were all sequenced from one sample in a study of T cells after yellow fever vaccination. TCRdb re-called the 5' RACE reads with MiXCR, one entry per CDR3 protein. This table has some 110,000 distinct CDR3 sequences, about 7.4% appearing once. Sequences were derived from CD4+ T cells sorted from PBMCs, sampled more than 8 days after the first yellow fever vaccination. Receptors originate from a young man who received the YFV17D yellow fever vaccine.

This clonotype was observed many times. The chain employs TRBV9 and TRBJ2-7; unclear D gene. Looked up from germline, CDR1 is SGDLS and CDR2 is YYNGEE. This CDR3 is built from 14 residues. Trimming removed 0 bases from V and 5 bases from J, with 12 bases in between. The CDR3 loop is CASSVAPGLDEQYF. In nucleotides, the CDR3 is TGTGCCAGCAGCGTAGCGCCGGGTTTGGACGAGCAGTACTTC.

This clonotype was detected many times. The chain combines TRBV7-2 with TRBJ2-2; 9 positions match TRBD1. The CDR3 runs 13 residues. Per germline, CDR1 SGHTA and CDR2 FQGNSA. V lost 6 bases to trimming and J lost 7 bases; unmatched junction nucleotides: 3. The CDR3 loop reads CASRTGGGGELFF. DNA of the CDR3: TGTGCCAGCAGGACAGGGGGAGGCGGGGAGCTGTTTTTT.

This clonotype was found many times. The V and J genes are TRBV29-1 and TRBJ1-4; perhaps TRBD1 as D (6 bases). The V gene lost 6 bases and the J gene lost 3 bases, with 11 bases spanning the gap. The CDR3 length is 13 residues. From germline, CDR1 is SQVTM and CDR2 ANQGSEA. In DNA form, the CDR3 reads TGCAGCGTCGTGGACAGAGCTAATGAAAAACTGTTTTTT. Translation gives CSVVDRANEKLFF. The complete variable domain, with remaining parts taken from reference TRBV29-1 and TRBJ1-4, reads SAVISQKPSRDICQRGTSLTIQCQVDSQVTMMFWYRQQPGQSLTLIATANQGSEATYESGFVIDKFPISRPNLTFSTLTVSNMSPEDSSIYLCSVVDRANEKLFFGSGTQLSVL.

With respect to this clonotype: One base away lies a much larger clone, so this may be a sequencing read error. The V and J genes are TRBV5-1 and TRBJ2-2, with 9 bases that match TRBD2. CDR1 is SGHRS and CDR2 is YFSETQ in the germline V gene. The CDR3 has 18 residues. Here the CDR3 reads CAISLGNSGGARTGELFF. The CDR3 DNA reads as TGCGCCATCAGCTTGGGCAATAGCGGGGGCGCGCGCACCGGGGAGCTGTTTTTT.

Only one count was recorded for this clonotype. This clone may be a read error of a much larger clone one base away. The chain joins TRBV28 to TRBJ1-4, with TRBD1 matching 9 bases. Per the germline V gene, CDR1 is MDHEN and CDR2 is SYDVKM. This CDR3 comprises 17 residues. CDR3 residues: CASSHKQGARAKEKLFF. Here the CDR3 DNA reads TGTGCCAGCAGCCATAAACAGGGGGCACGGGCTAAAGAAAAACTGTTTTTT.

This clonotype was counted ten times or more. The V gene is TRBV18, the J gene TRBJ1-2; D gene ambiguous. The ends were cut back, 3 bases at V and 2 bases at J, with 7 bases in the middle. Germline V lookup: CDR1 KGHSH, CDR2 LQKENI. This CDR3 is 13 amino acids long. The CDR3 region has the DNA TGTGCCAGCTCACCGGCAGAGAACTATGGCTACACCTTC. Its translation is CASSPAENYGYTF. Full variable domain (rest looked up from reference TRBV18 and TRBJ1-2): NAGVMQNPRHLVRRRGQEARLRCSPMKGHSHVYWYRQLPEEGLKFMVYLQKENIIDESGMPKERFSAEFPKEGPSILRIQQVVRGDSAAYFCASSPAENYGYTFGSGTRLTVV.

In its sample, this clonotype was seen many times. V and J are TRBV11-2 and TRBJ2-1, with TRBD2 matching 11 bases. V was clipped by 0 bases and J by 0 bases; unmatched bases: 13. The CDR3 consists of 21 residues. Germline V CDR1 and CDR2: SGHAT, FQNNGV. CDR3: CASSLEAASGGPLSSYNEQFF. The CDR3 DNA reads TGTGCCAGCAGCTTAGAGGCTGCTAGCGGGGGGCCGTTGAGCTCCTACAATGAGCAGTTCTTC.

This clonotype was recorded many times. V gene TRBV18 combines with J gene TRBJ2-7; a possible D gene is TRBD1 (6 bases). V lost 2 bases, J lost 7 bases, and 9 bases lay in between. Germline V CDR1 and CDR2: KGHSH, LQKENI. This CDR3 contains 12 residues. In nucleotides, the CDR3 is TGTGCCAGCTCACCATATACAGGGGAGCAGTACTTC. As protein: CASSPYTGEQYF.

This clonotype was observed many times. The rearrangement links TRBV11-2 to TRBJ2-1, with D perhaps being TRBD1 or TRBD2 (5 bases each). CDR1 is SGHAT, CDR2 FQNNGV, per germline. V was cut by 5 bases and J by 10 bases, with 18 bases left in between. The CDR3 has 14 amino acids. Written as DNA, the CDR3 is TGTGCCAGCAGCGAGGGCCTCCAGGGCAACGAGCAGTTCTTC. Residues: CASSEGLQGNEQFF.

This clonotype showed up many times. The rearrangement uses TRBV7-6 and TRBJ2-3; D is tentatively TRBD1 or TRBD2 (5 bases each). V was pared by 7 bases and J by 1 base, with 12 bases between. The germline gives CDR1 SGHVS, CDR2 FNYEAQ. The CDR3 has 14 amino acids. In DNA, the CDR3 is TGTGCCAGCAAGAGGGGAACAGGCACAGATACGCAGTATTTT. The encoded protein is CASKRGTGTDTQYF.

This rearrangement joins TRBV23-1 to TRBJ2-1; D is ambiguous. TRBV23-1 has ORF status, its function being uncertain. V lost 6 bases and J lost 7, with 13 bases in between. The CDR3 is made up of 13 amino acids. In nucleotides, the CDR3 is TGCGCCAGCAGACCCCCGGCGCCTAATGAGCAGTTCTTC. Encoded protein: CASRPPAPNEQFF.

This clonotype was seen many times. The chain has TRBV7-2 and TRBJ1-2; D is ambiguous. Germline CDR1 and CDR2: SGHTA and FQGNSA. The V and J ends lost 0 bases and 5 bases respectively, with 7 bases between them. CDR3 length: 13 amino acids. For the CDR3, the DNA is TGTGCCAGCAGCTTAGCGGCCGGGTATGGCTACACCTTC. As protein: CASSLAAGYGYTF.

This clonotype was detected ten times or more. The chain is built from TRBV5-4 and TRBJ2-1, with 7 bases fitting TRBD1. Trimming removed 0 bases from V and 2 bases from J; junction bases left unmatched: 5. CDR3 length equals 16 residues. CDR1 SGHNT and CDR2 YYREEE come from the germline V gene (reference sequence). Here the CDR3 reads CASSLADRATYNEQFF. DNA for the CDR3: TGTGCCAGCAGCTTGGCCGACAGGGCCACCTACAATGAGCAGTTCTTC. The whole variable domain, filled in from reference TRBV5-4 and TRBJ2-1, reads ETGVTQSPTHLIKTRGQQVTLRCSSQSGHNTVSWYQQALGQGPQFIFQYYREEENGRGNFPPRFSGLQFPNYSSELNVNALELDDSALYLCASSLADRATYNEQFFGPGTRLTVL.

The sample holds many counts of this clonotype. The chain is built from TRBV29-1 and TRBJ2-3; D ambiguous. Germline CDR1 reads SQVTM; CDR2 reads ANQGSEA. The germline V and J ends were trimmed by 5 bases and 0 bases, with 9 bases remaining between them. This CDR3 has 13 amino acids. The CDR3 bases are TGCAGCGTTCAGTTAACTAGCACAGATACGCAGTATTTT. It translates to CSVQLTSTDTQYF.

This clonotype was found many times. The chain carries TRBV7-3 and TRBJ2-3; 11 nucleotides match TRBD2. The ends lost 5 bases at V and 5 bases at J; junction bases unmatched: 9. There are 16 residues in the CDR3. CDR1 is SGHTA, CDR2 FQGTGA, per germline. The chain's CDR3 is CASSPQPGLAVDTQYF. DNA of the CDR3: TGTGCCAGCAGCCCTCAACCGGGACTAGCGGTAGATACGCAGTATTTT.

This clonotype was found a few times. The rearrangement uses TRBV4-3 and TRBJ2-3; TRBD2 agrees at 7 bases. The germline V gene encodes CDR1 LGHNA and CDR2 YSLEER. The CDR3 runs 15 residues. V shed 7 bases and J 5 bases; nucleotides not matched to a gene: 12. In DNA form, the CDR3 reads TGCGCCAGCACGAGGGTGGCGGGGGTTAGAGATACGCAGTATTTT. As protein: CASTRVAGVRDTQYF.

Ten or more counts support this clonotype. V and J are TRBV27 and TRBJ2-5, with 12 bases that match TRBD1. J gave up 5 bases and V 4 bases, and 5 bases lay outside the gene matches. The CDR3 length is 15 residues. CDR1 and CDR2 from the germline V gene are MNHEY and SMNVEV (reference sequence). The CDR3 DNA sequence: TGTGCCAGCAGTTCGGGGACAGGGGGCGTGGAGACCCAGTACTTC. This sequence encodes CASSSGTGGVETQYF.

This clonotype was recorded at least ten times. This chain joins TRBV20-1 and TRBJ2-7; 8 positions match TRBD1. CDR3 size: 13 residues. V lost 5 bases and J lost 5; bases outside the gene matches: 8. Germline V CDR1 and CDR2: DFQATT, SNEGSKA (reference sequence). DNA for the CDR3: TGCAGTGCTGGGCCGGACAGGGTTAACGAGCAGTACTTC. It encodes CSAGPDRVNEQYF.

This clonotype was found many times. The V and J genes are TRBV12-3 or TRBV12-4 and TRBJ2-7; D ambiguous. This CDR3 region has 14 residues. V was pared by 2 bases and J by 2 bases, with 10 bases between. The CDR3 is CASSLPLEPYEQYF. The CDR3 bases are TGTGCCAGCAGTTTACCGCTCGAGCCCTACGAGCAGTACTTC.

The table lists this clonotype with many counts. The chain couples TRBV20-1 to TRBJ2-6; D ambiguous. The CDR3 is 16 residues long. V was shortened by 5 bases and J by 2 bases, with 16 bases between the two germline ends. Germline V gene lookup returns CDR1 DFQATT and CDR2 SNEGSKA (reference sequence). CDR3 amino acids: CSAAQGTSAGANVLTF. In DNA form, the CDR3 reads TGCAGTGCTGCCCAAGGTACTTCAGCTGGGGCCAACGTCCTGACTTTC.

In this sample, this clonotype turned up many times. V is TRBV27 and J is TRBJ2-3; 11 bases are a match to TRBD2. Germline lookup yields CDR1 MNHEY and CDR2 SMNVEV (reference sequence). V shed 6 bases, J shed 1 base, and the junction held 3 bases outside the gene matches. The CDR3 is made up of 15 amino acids. The CDR3 coding sequence is TGTGCCAGCAGGCTAGCGGGGGGCCGCACAGATACGCAGTATTTT. This translates into CASRLAGGRTDTQYF.

This clonotype was seen at least ten times. The chain links TRBV7-2 to TRBJ1-5; weak D call: TRBD1 (5 bases). Germline CDR1 SGHTA, CDR2 FQGNSA. This CDR3 has 13 residues. The V end was cut by 5 bases, the J end by 7 bases, with 12 bases between. CDR3 DNA: TGTGCCAGCAGCCCAGGGACGGGCCAGCCCCAGCATTTT. Translating it yields CASSPGTGQPQHF.

Concerning this clonotype: One base away lies a much larger clone, so this may be a sequencing read error. J is TRBJ2-7 and V is TRBV25-1; TRBD1 matches 7 bases. The CDR3 length is 16 residues. In germline, CDR1 is MGHDK, CDR2 SYGVNS. The CDR3 DNA reads as TGTGACAGCAGTGCACCCGGGACAGTGAACTCCTACGAGCAGTACTTC. It specifies CDSSAPGTVNSYEQYF.

This clonotype came up many times. The chain uses TRBV20-1 and TRBJ2-1; D unclear. This CDR3 region has 18 residues. Germline V gene sequence: CDR1 DFQATT, CDR2 SNEGSKA (reference sequence). Trimming shortened V by 6 bases and J by 3 bases, and 27 bases separated the two germline ends. CDR3 nucleotide sequence: TGCAGTGCCCGCCTACCCAGTCGGCCGCGGACCGTCTACAATGAGCAGTTCTTC. It codes for CSARLPSRPRTVYNEQFF.

This clonotype was counted ten times or more. This rearrangement joins TRBV20-1 to TRBJ2-1, with a possible D match to TRBD1 (6 bases). This CDR3 is built from 10 residues. From germline, CDR1 is DFQATT and CDR2 SNEGSKA (reference sequence). The V and J ends lost 7 bases and 10 bases respectively, with 11 bases between them. The CDR3 DNA reads TGCAGTGTTACCCAGGGGGAGCAGTTCTTC. Residues: CSVTQGEQFF.

This clonotype has only a few counts. Since a much larger clone is just one base distant, this may be a read error. The chain combines TRBV5-1 with TRBJ2-3, with D perhaps TRBD1 (5 bases). Germline V gene sequence: CDR1 SGHRS, CDR2 YFSETQ. There are 14 residues in the CDR3. Trimming cost V 4 bases and J 6 bases, with 15 bases left between them. CDR3 amino acids: CASSPGRADDTQYF. Here the CDR3 DNA reads TGCGCCAGCAGCCCCGGCAGGGCGGACGATACGCAGTATTTT.

In its sample, this clonotype was seen many times. The V call is TRBV6-5, the J call TRBJ1-2; D is unresolved. This CDR3 is built from 16 residues. Germline V gene sequence: CDR1 MNHEY, CDR2 SVGAGI. Trimming cost V 2 bases and J 4 bases, with 17 bases left between them. In nucleotides, the CDR3 is TGTGCCAGCAGTTACGGTTTAGCAGAATGGTTCTATGGCTACACCTTC. Residues: CASSYGLAEWFYGYTF.